Presented here are 27 T cell receptor beta chains from one specimen sequenced in a study of T-cell reconstitution after alpha-beta-depleted transplantation in children. Unique molecular identifiers tagged the TCRbeta library. TCRdb reprocessed the PCR reads via MiXCR and lists one record per CDR3 protein. The sample lists 40,000 to 60,000 distinct CDR3 sequences, approximately 8.7% occurring once. The material sequenced was PBMCs, mostly from graft donor cells, taken 60 days after TCRalphabeta/CD19-depleted stem cell transplant. The source is a male patient between 2 and 15 years old who had a stem cell transplant for chronic granulomatous disease, so the T cells may come from the graft donor.

This clonotype was detected ten times or more. The chain uses TRBV5-6 and TRBJ2-7; the D gene is possibly TRBD2 (6 bases). The CDR3 extends over 17 amino acids. Trimming left V 1 base short and J 5 bases short, with 22 bases between. Germline V gene sequence: CDR1 SGHDT, CDR2 YYEEEE. In nucleotides, the CDR3 is TGTGCCAGCAGCTTGAGTTTTGGAGTTGCGGACTACGACGAGCAGTACTTC. Amino acids: CASSLSFGVADYDEQYF.

Notes on this clonotype: A much larger clone sits a single nucleotide away, making a read error possible. The genes are TRBV3-1 and TRBJ2-1; the match to TRBD2 covers 15 bases. This CDR3 has 17 amino acids. Germline CDR1 and CDR2: LGHDT and YNNKEL (reference sequence). In nucleotides, the CDR3 is TGTGCCACCAGCCGGACTAGCGGGAGGGGATCCTACAATGAGCAGTTCTTC. Translated: CATSRTSGRGSYNEQFF.

This clonotype has a count of ten or more. The gene calls are TRBV6-5 and TRBJ1-6, with a tentative D call TRBD1 (5 bases). The V gene lost 0 bases and the J gene lost 7 bases, with 13 bases spanning the gap. Germline V gene sequence: CDR1 MNHEY, CDR2 SVGAGI. The CDR3 runs 16 residues. The CDR3 DNA sequence: TGTGCCAGCAGTTACTCGACGGCAGGGATGAATTCACCCCTCCACTTT. Residues: CASSYSTAGMNSPLHF.

The V and J genes are TRBV4-3 and TRBJ1-2; D gene ambiguous. This CDR3 region has 16 residues. Trimming stripped 0 bases from V and 3 bases from J, with 14 bases between. Germline loops: CDR1 LGHNA, CDR2 YSLEER. In DNA form, the CDR3 reads TGCGCCAGCAGCCAAGAAAGTTTAGGGAACCACTATGGCTACACCTTC. Its protein product is CASSQESLGNHYGYTF.

This clonotype was observed at least ten times. The chain has TRBV30 and TRBJ2-6, with D unclear. CDR3 size: 13 residues. The V end was cut by 2 bases, the J end by 2 bases, with 4 bases between. Per germline, CDR1 GTSNPN and CDR2 SVGIG (reference sequence). The DNA of the CDR3 is TGTGCCTGGAGTAGCACTGGGGCCAACGTCCTGACTTTC. Protein: CAWSSTGANVLTF.

With regard to this clonotype: Since a much larger clone is just one base distant, this may be a read error. V usage is TRBV27 and J usage is TRBJ2-7; 9 bases are shared with TRBD1. The J call could be wrong; TRBJ2-1 is a better fit for the DNA end. From germline, CDR1 is MNHEY and CDR2 SMNVEV (reference sequence). The length of the CDR3 is 15 residues. The CDR3 is CASGGWDRVSYEQFF. The CDR3 DNA is TGTGCCAGCGGCGGCTGGGACAGGGTCTCCTACGAGCAGTTCTTC.

This clonotype showed up just a few times. V usage is TRBV6-6 and J usage is TRBJ2-1; no clear D. Trimming removed 4 bases at V and 12 bases at J, with 10 bases between. This CDR3 is 11 amino acids long. Germline CDR1 is MNHNY and CDR2 is SVGAGI (reference sequence). The CDR3 loop reads CASSSAPRQFF. The CDR3 bases are TGTGCCAGCAGTTCCGCGCCCCGGCAGTTCTTC.

About this clonotype itself: A much larger clone differs from this one at a single base, so this may be a read error. The V and J genes are TRBV3-1 and TRBJ1-4; 8 nucleotides match TRBD1. In germline, CDR1 is LGHDT, CDR2 YNNKEL (reference sequence). This CDR3 is built from 16 residues. CDR3 in DNA: TGTGCCTGCAGCCAAGATGCCTACAGGGGGAATGAAAAACTGTTTTTT. Translated: CACSQDAYRGNEKLFF.

There are many counts of this clonotype. J is TRBJ2-4 and V is TRBV2; 7 positions match TRBD1. V lost 5 bases, J lost 1 base, and 11 bases stayed unmatched. The CDR3 has 17 amino acids. From germline, CDR1 is SNHLY and CDR2 FYNNEI. The CDR3 protein is CASSPGTTGMAKNIQYF. As DNA, the CDR3 is TGTGCCAGCAGTCCCGGAACGACAGGGATGGCCAAAAACATTCAGTACTTC.

The CDR3 region is CAWILVEGTEAFF. The CDR3 nucleotides are TGTGCCTGGATCCTCGTCGAGGGCACTGAAGCTTTCTTT. V gene TRBV30 combines with J gene TRBJ1-1; D not certain. The V end lost 4 bases, the J end lost 4 bases, and 13 bases lay between the germline ends. The germline gives CDR1 GTSNPN, CDR2 SVGIG (reference sequence). The CDR3 spans 13 residues.

V is TRBV5-4 and J is TRBJ1-6; 9 nucleotides match TRBD1. Germline trimming cut 2 bases from V and 4 bases from J; bases unmatched to any gene: 13. Germline V gene sequence: CDR1 SGHNT, CDR2 YYREEE (reference sequence). This CDR3 is 19 amino acids long. The CDR3 region is CASSFLSGQGTSYNSPLHF. CDR3 sequence (DNA): TGTGCCAGCAGCTTCCTATCGGGACAGGGCACCTCTTATAATTCACCCCTCCACTTT.

Ten or more counts support this clonotype. CDR3 DNA sequence: TGTGCCAGCAGTGAGTCCCGGGACAGGGGGATTTCTGAAGCTTTCTTT. Residues: CASSESRDRGISEAFF. This chain joins TRBV9 and TRBJ1-1; 11 bases map to TRBD1. Germline V CDR1 and CDR2: SGDLS, YYNGEE. V lost 5 bases, J lost 6 bases, and 12 bases stayed unmatched. The CDR3 covers 16 residues.

The J gene is TRBJ2-5, the V gene TRBV7-9; weak D call: TRBD2 (5 bases). V was cut by 3 bases and J by 2 bases, with 10 bases left in between. Germline V gene sequence: CDR1 SEHNR, CDR2 FQNEAQ (reference sequence). The CDR3 consists of 14 residues. The CDR3 sequence is CASSFFSEQETQYF. CDR3 nucleotides: TGTGCCAGCAGCTTTTTTAGCGAACAAGAGACCCAGTACTTC.

This clonotype came up many times. In nucleotides, the CDR3 is TGTGCCAGCAGCCCACACAGGGGTTATGGCTACACCTTC. Amino acids: CASSPHRGYGYTF. This chain joins TRBV14 and TRBJ1-2; 7 nucleotides agree with TRBD1. J gave up 5 bases and V 4 bases, and 4 bases lay outside the gene matches. This CDR3 spans 13 amino acids. The germline V gene has CDR1 SGHDN and CDR2 FVKESK.

The sample holds many counts of this clonotype. The rearrangement uses TRBV13 and TRBJ2-1; D ambiguous. V lost 2 bases and J lost 9, with 5 bases in between. The length of the CDR3 is 11 residues. Looked up from germline, CDR1 is PRHDT and CDR2 is FYEKMQ (reference sequence). CDR3 region: CASSLMGEQFF. In DNA, the CDR3 is TGTGCCAGCAGCTTAATGGGTGAGCAGTTCTTC.

Concerning this clonotype: A much larger clone lies one base from this, so it may be a read error. This rearrangement joins TRBV20-1 to TRBJ2-3; D possibly corresponds to TRBD2 (7 bases). The germline gives CDR1 DFQATT, CDR2 SNEGSKA (reference sequence). The CDR3 is 17 amino acids. Trimming shortened V by 3 bases and J by 2 bases, and 21 bases separated the two germline ends. The chain's CDR3 is CSARTDGGGGHTDTQYF. The CDR3 nucleotides read TGCAGTGCTAGGACTGACGGGGGAGGGGGGCACACAGATACGCAGTATTTT.

Ten or more counts support this clonotype. The J gene is TRBJ2-7, the V gene TRBV27; D remains ambiguous. This CDR3 is built from 14 residues. Trimming removed 5 bases from V and 4 bases from J, with 15 bases in between. Looked up from germline, CDR1 is MNHEY and CDR2 is SMNVEV (reference sequence). The CDR3 sequence is CASSHSAGWYEQYF. The CDR3 nucleotides are TGTGCCAGCAGTCACTCCGCCGGTTGGTACGAGCAGTACTTC.

This clonotype has just a few counts. The chain uses TRBV18 and TRBJ1-1, with D tentatively TRBD1 (5 bases). V was shortened by 1 base and J by 3 bases, with 12 bases between the two germline ends. The germline CDR1 and CDR2 sequences are KGHSH and LQKENI. This CDR3 region has 15 residues. The DNA for the CDR3 is TGTGCCAGCTCACCACTCGCGGCGGGGGACACTGAAGCTTTCTTT. Amino acid sequence: CASSPLAAGDTEAFF.

This clonotype was seen many times. The V gene is TRBV27, the J gene TRBJ1-3; D ambiguous. The CDR3 runs 14 residues. The germline CDR1 and CDR2 sequences are MNHEY and SMNVEV (reference sequence). V lost 6 bases and J lost 0, with 9 bases in between. CDR3 nucleotides: TGTGCCAGCAGGTCACTGAGCTCTGGAAACACCATATATTTT. It translates to CASRSLSSGNTIYF.

In this sample, this clonotype turned up many times. The gene calls are TRBV4-2 and TRBJ1-5, with TRBD1 as a possible D gene (5 bases). Trimming left V 0 bases short and J 7 bases short, with 13 bases between. CDR1 is LGHNA, CDR2 YNFKEQ, per germline. The CDR3 consists of 15 residues. CDR3 nucleotides: TGTGCCAGCAGCCAAGAGGGGCAGGGTGGGCAGCCCCAGCATTTT. This encodes CASSQEGQGGQPQHF.

This chain joins TRBV15 and TRBJ2-7; tentative D call: TRBD2 (6 bases). The CDR3 spans 16 residues. V lost 3 bases and J 0 bases, leaving 15 bases between the germline ends. CDR1 and CDR2 from the germline V gene are LNHNV and YYDKDF (reference sequence). CDR3: CATSREAGGSSYEQYF. For the CDR3, the DNA is TGTGCCACCAGCAGGGAGGCCGGGGGATCCTCCTACGAGCAGTACTTC.

This clonotype has a handful of counts. J is TRBJ2-2 and V is TRBV19, with 10 bases lining up with TRBD2. Trimming cost V 10 bases and J 7 bases; bases outside gene matches: 9. The CDR3 extends over 14 amino acids. From germline, CDR1 is LNHDA and CDR2 SQIVND (reference sequence). The CDR3 is CATRLAGNDGELFF. CDR3 bases: TGTGCCACCAGACTAGCGGGTAATGACGGGGAGCTGTTTTTT.

The chain is built from TRBV6-4 and TRBJ2-1; 12 nucleotides align to TRBD2. V trimming: 3 bases; J trimming: 7 bases; junction bases outside the gene matches: 13. The CDR3 runs to 18 residues. The germline V gene has CDR1 MRHNA and CDR2 SNTAGT. CDR3 protein: CASSDTWPSGRGKNEQFF. DNA for the CDR3: TGTGCCAGCAGTGATACGTGGCCTAGCGGGAGGGGTAAGAATGAGCAGTTCTTC.

This clonotype has ten or more counts. V and J are TRBV5-1 and TRBJ2-1; 8 nucleotides agree with TRBD2. V was pared by 4 bases and J by 10 bases, with 10 bases of the junction left unmatched. This CDR3 contains 14 residues. Germline V gene data show CDR1 as SGHRS and CDR2 as YFSETQ. CDR3 in DNA: TGCGCCAGCAGCCCCTCGTCGACTAGCGAAGAGCAGTTCTTC. It yields the protein CASSPSSTSEEQFF.

The V gene is TRBV27, the J gene TRBJ2-7, with D possibly being TRBD1 (5 bases). CDR1 and CDR2 (germline): MNHEY, SMNVEV (reference sequence). Trimming took 7 bases from V and 0 from J, leaving 13 bases between them. The CDR3 length is 14 residues. CDR3 residues: CASMMTAGSYEQYF. The CDR3 coding sequence is TGTGCCAGCATGATGACAGCCGGCTCCTACGAGCAGTACTTC.

A few counts support this clonotype. The chain recombines TRBV2 with TRBJ2-7; no clear D gene. V was shortened by 6 bases and J by 4 bases, with 10 bases between the two germline ends. CDR1 is SNHLY, CDR2 FYNNEI, per germline. CDR3 length equals 12 residues. The CDR3: CASRPDHYEQYF. CDR3 DNA sequence: TGTGCCAGCAGACCCGACCATTACGAGCAGTACTTC.

This clonotype has at least ten counts. The gene calls are TRBV14 and TRBJ2-6, with D hard to call. V was trimmed by 4 bases and J by 0 bases, leaving 13 bases between them. The CDR3 extends over 17 amino acids. From germline, CDR1 is SGHDN and CDR2 FVKESK. The CDR3 region is CASSRRDTISGANVLTF. The CDR3 nucleotides are TGTGCCAGCAGCCGCCGAGACACGATCTCTGGGGCCAACGTCCTGACTTTC.